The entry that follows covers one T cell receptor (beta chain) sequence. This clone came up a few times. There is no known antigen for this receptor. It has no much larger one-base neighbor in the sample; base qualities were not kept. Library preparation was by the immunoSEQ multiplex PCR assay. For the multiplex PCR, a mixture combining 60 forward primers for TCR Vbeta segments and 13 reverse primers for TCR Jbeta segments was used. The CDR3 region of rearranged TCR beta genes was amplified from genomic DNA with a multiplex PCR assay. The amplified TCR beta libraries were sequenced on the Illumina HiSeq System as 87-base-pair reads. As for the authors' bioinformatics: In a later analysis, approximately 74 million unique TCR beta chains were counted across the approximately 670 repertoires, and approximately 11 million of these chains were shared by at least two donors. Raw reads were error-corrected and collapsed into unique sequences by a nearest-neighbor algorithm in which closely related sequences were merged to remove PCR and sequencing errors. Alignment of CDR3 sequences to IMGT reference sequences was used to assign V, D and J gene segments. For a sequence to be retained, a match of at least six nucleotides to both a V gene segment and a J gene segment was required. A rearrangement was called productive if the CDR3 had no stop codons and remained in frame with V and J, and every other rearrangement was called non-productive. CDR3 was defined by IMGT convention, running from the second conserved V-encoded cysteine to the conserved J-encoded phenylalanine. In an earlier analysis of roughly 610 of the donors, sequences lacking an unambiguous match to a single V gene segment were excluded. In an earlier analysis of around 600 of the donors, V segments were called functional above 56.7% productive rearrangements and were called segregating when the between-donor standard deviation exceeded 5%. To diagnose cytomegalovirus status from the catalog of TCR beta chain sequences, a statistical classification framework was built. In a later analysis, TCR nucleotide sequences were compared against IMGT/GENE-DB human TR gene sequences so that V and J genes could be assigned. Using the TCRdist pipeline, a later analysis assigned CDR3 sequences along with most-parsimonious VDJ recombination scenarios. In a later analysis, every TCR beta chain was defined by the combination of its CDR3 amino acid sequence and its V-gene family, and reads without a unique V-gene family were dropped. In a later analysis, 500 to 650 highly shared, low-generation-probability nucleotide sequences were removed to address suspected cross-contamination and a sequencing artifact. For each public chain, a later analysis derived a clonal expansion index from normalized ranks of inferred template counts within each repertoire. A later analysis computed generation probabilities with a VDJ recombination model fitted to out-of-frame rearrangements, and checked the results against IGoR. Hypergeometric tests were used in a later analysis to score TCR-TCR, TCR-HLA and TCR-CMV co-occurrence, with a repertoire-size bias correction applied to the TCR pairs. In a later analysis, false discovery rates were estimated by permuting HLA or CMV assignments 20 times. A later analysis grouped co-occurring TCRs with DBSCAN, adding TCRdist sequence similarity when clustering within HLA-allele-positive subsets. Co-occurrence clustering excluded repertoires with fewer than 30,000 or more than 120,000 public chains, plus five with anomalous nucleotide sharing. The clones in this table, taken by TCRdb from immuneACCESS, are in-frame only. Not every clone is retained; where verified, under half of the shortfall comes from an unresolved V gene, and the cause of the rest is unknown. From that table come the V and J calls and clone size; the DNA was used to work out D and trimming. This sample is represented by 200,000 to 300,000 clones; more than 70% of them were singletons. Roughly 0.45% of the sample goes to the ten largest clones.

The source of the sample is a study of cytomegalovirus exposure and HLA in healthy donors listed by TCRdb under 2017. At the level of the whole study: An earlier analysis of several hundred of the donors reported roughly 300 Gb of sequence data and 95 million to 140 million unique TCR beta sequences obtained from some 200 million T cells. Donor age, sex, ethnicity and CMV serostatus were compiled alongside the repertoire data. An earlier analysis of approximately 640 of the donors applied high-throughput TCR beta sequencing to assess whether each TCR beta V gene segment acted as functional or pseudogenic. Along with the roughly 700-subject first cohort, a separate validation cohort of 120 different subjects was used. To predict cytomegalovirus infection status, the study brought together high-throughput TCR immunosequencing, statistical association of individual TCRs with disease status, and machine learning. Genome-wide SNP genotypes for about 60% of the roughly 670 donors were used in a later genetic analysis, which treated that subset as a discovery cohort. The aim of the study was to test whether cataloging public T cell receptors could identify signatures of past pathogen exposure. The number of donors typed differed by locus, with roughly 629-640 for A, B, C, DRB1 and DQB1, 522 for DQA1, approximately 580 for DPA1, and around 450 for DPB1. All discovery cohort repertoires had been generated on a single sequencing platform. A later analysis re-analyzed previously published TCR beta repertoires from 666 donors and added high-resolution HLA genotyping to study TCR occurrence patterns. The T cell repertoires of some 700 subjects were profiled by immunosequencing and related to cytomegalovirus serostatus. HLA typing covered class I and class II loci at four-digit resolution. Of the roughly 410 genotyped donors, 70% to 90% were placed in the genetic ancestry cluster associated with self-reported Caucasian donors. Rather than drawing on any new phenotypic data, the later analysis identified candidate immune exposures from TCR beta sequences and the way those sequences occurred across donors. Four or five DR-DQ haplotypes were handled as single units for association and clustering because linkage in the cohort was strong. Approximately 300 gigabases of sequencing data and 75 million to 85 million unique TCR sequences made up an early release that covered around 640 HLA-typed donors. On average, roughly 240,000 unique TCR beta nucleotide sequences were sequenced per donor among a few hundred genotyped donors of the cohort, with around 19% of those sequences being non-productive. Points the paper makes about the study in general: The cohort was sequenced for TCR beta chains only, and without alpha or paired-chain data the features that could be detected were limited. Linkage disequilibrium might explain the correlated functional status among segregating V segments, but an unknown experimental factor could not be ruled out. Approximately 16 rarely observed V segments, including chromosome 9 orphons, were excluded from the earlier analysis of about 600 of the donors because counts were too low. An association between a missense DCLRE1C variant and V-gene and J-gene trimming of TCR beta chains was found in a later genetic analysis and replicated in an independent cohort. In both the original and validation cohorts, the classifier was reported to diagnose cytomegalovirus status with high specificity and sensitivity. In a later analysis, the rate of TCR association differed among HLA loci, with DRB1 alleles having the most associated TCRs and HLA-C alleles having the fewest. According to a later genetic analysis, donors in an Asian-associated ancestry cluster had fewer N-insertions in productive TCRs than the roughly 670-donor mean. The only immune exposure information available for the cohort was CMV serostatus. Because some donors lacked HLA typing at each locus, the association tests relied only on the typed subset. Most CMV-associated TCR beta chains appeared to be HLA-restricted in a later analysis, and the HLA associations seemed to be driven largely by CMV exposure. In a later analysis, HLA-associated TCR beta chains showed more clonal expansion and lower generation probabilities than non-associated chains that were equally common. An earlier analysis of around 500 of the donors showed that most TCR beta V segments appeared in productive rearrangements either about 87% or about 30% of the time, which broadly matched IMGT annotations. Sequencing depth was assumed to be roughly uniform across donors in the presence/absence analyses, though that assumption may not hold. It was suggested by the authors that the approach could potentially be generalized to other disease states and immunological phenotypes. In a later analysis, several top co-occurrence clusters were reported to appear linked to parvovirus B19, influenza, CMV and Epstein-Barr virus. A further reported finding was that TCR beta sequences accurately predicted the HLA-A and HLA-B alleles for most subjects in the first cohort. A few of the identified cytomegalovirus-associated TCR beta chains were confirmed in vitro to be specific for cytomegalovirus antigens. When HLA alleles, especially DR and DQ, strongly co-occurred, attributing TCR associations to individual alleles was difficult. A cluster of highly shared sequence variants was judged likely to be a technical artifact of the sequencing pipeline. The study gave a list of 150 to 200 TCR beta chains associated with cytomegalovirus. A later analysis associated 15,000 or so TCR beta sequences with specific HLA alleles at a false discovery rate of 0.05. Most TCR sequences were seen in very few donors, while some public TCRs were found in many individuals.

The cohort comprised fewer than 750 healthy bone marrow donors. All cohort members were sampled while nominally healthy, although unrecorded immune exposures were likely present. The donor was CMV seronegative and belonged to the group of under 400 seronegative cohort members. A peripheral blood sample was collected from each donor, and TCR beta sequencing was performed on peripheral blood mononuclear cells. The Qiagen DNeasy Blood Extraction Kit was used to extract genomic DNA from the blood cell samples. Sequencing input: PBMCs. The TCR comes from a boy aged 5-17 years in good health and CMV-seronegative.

In nucleotide form, the sequence is TGTGCCAGCAGCTTAAGTTTGCTAGCGGGAGACGAGCAGTACTTC. Its translation reads: CASSLSLLAGDEQYF. Recombination connected TRBV5-4 to TRBJ2-7; the central 10 bases match TRBD2. Ends trimmed: V by 2 bases, J by 5 bases; bases unmatched to a gene: 7. The CDR3 holds 15 amino acids from the cysteine to the phenylalanine. Only CDR3 DNA remains: 45 bases, in frame from the first base. The germline V gene (reference sequence) gives CDR1 as SGHNT and CDR2 as YYREEE.